Listed below are T cell receptor beta chains from one sample, sequenced in a study of beta chain features in type 1 diabetes. Generated by immunoSEQ multiplex PCR, the TCRdb table keeps only in-frame clones and is missing some. Among 810,000 or so clones listed, roughly a sixth were seen once. The material sequenced was naive CD4+ T cells from blood. The receptors were sampled from a woman younger than 35 in good health. Each CDR3 is given with its conserved first and last residue. D genes are given only for firm matches. Some rows have no size entry. The others give once, few or many, or a class for an expanded clone.

V,size,D,J,CDR3,DNA
TRBV25-1,NA,TRBD1,TRBJ2-6,CASSPRQGAKSGANVLTF,TGTGCCAGCAGTCCCCGACAGGGGGCTAAATCTGGGGCCAACGTCCTGACTTTC
TRBV27,few,NA,TRBJ1-3,CASSLREGNTIYF,TGTGCCAGCAGTCTCCGCGAAGGAAACACCATATATTTT
TRBV11-2,few,NA,TRBJ1-2,CASSPVARWNYGYTF,TGTGCCAGCAGCCCCGTTGCTAGGTGGAACTATGGCTACACCTTC
TRBV19,NA,TRBD1,TRBJ2-2,CASSFNQGVTGQFFDTGELFF,TGTGCCAGTAGTTTCAACCAGGGGGTTACAGGGCAGTTTTTTGACACCGGGGAGCTGTTTTTT
TRBV28,few,TRBD1,TRBJ1-5,CASSSSTGAWSAQHF,TGTGCCAGCAGTTCCTCGACAGGGGCCTGGTCAGCCCAGCATTTT
TRBV19,NA,NA,TRBJ1-5,CASSIGEFQPQHF,TGTGCCAGTAGTATAGGGGAGTTTCAGCCCCAGCATTTT
TRBV6-6,few,TRBD1,TRBJ1-5,CASSSRTGVGNQPQHF,TGTGCCAGCAGTTCTCGGACAGGCGTGGGCAATCAGCCCCAGCATTTT
TRBV7-2,NA,TRBD1,TRBJ2-1,CASSWDRDAEQFF,TGTGCCAGCAGCTGGGACAGGGATGCTGAGCAGTTCTTC
TRBV7-2,few,TRBD2,TRBJ2-5,CASSSFGLAGGEGQYF,TGTGCCAGCAGCTCATTTGGGCTAGCGGGAGGGGAGGGCCAGTACTTC
TRBV9,NA,NA,TRBJ1-1,CASSVSAAGGAQNTEAFF,TGTGCCAGCAGCGTTTCCGCTGCTGGGGGGGCTCAGAACACTGAAGCTTTCTTT
TRBV28,NA,NA,TRBJ2-2,CASSFGGASLQELFF,TGTGCCAGCAGTTTTGGCGGGGCCAGCCTACAGGAGCTGTTTTTT
TRBV28,NA,NA,TRBJ2-7,CAGETMGDAYEQYF,TGTGCCGGGGAAACGATGGGGGATGCCTACGAGCAGTACTTC
TRBV28,NA,TRBD1,TRBJ1-4,CASSLVGTGESEKLFF,TGTGCCAGCAGTTTAGTTGGGACAGGGGAATCTGAAAAACTGTTTTTT
TRBV7-2,NA,NA,TRBJ2-3,CASSLAGFADTQYF,TGTGCCAGCAGCTTAGCTGGCTTCGCGGATACGCAGTATTTT
TRBV11-2,few,TRBD2,TRBJ2-1,CASSSGVSGSSYNEQFF,TGTGCCAGCAGCAGCGGGGTATCGGGGAGCTCCTACAATGAGCAGTTCTTC
TRBV15,NA,NA,TRBJ1-2,CATSRGGVLNYGYTF,TGTGCCACCAGCAGAGGTGGGGTTCTCAACTATGGCTACACCTTC
TRBV27,NA,TRBD2,TRBJ2-7,CASSFAGVRSEQYF,TGTGCCAGCAGTTTTGCGGGAGTGAGGAGCGAGCAGTACTTC
TRBV2,NA,NA,TRBJ2-2,CASSERGGENTGELFF,TGTGCCAGCAGTGAACGTGGCGGAGAAAACACCGGGGAGCTGTTTTTT
TRBV28,NA,NA,TRBJ1-2,CASSTPESNYGYTF,TGTGCCAGCAGTACACCGGAGAGCAACTATGGCTACACCTTC
TRBV7-9,few,TRBD2,TRBJ2-1,CASSFAGTSGSYNEQFF,TGTGCCAGCAGCTTCGCCGGGACTAGCGGTTCCTACAATGAGCAGTTCTTC
TRBV7-2,NA,TRBD1,TRBJ2-3,CASSGRDRAPDTQYF,TGTGCCAGCAGCGGGCGGGACAGGGCCCCAGATACGCAGTATTTT
TRBV27,NA,NA,TRBJ1-1,CASSGDRLSKAFF,TGTGCCAGCAGCGGAGATCGCCTGTCGAAAGCTTTCTTT
TRBV28,few,TRBD1,TRBJ2-5,CASSLSTTGTGTQYF,TGTGCCAGCAGTTTATCTACGACAGGGACAGGGACCCAGTACTTC
TRBV5-4,NA,NA,TRBJ2-1,CASRQIYDDEQFF,TGTGCCAGCAGACAAATATATGACGATGAGCAGTTCTTC
TRBV10-3,NA,TRBD1,TRBJ1-4,CAISGGQGATNEKLFF,TGTGCCATCAGTGGCGGACAGGGGGCAACTAATGAAAAACTGTTTTTT
TRBV15,few,TRBD1,TRBJ2-7,CATSRTLGQGYYEQYF,TGTGCCACCAGCAGGACCCTTGGACAGGGTTACTACGAGCAGTACTTC
TRBV18,few,NA,TRBJ1-1,CASSPGHLNTEAFF,TGTGCCAGCTCACCGGGACATTTGAACACTGAAGCTTTCTTT
TRBV7-9,few,TRBD2,TRBJ2-1,CASSLESRAGVRNEQFF,TGTGCCAGCAGCTTAGAATCTAGAGCGGGAGTACGCAATGAGCAGTTCTTC
TRBV28,NA,NA,TRBJ1-4,CASSFLKTGRWNEKLFF,TGTGCCAGCAGTTTCCTCAAAACAGGACGTTGGAATGAAAAACTGTTTTTT
TRBV9,few,TRBD2,TRBJ2-5,CASSVTVAGGQTQYF,TGTGCCAGCAGCGTTACGGTAGCGGGAGGTCAGACCCAGTACTTC
TRBV6-1,few,NA,TRBJ2-7,CAFRPDRGSYEQYF,TGTGCCTTTCGGCCGGACCGCGGATCCTACGAGCAGTACTTC
TRBV28,few,NA,TRBJ1-5,CASSPYLEPQHF,TGTGCCAGCAGCCCCTACCTGGAGCCCCAGCATTTT
TRBV7-8,NA,NA,TRBJ2-3,CASSGTRILALTDTQYF,TGTGCCAGCAGCGGTACCCGGATCCTAGCGTTGACAGATACGCAGTATTTT
TRBV11-2,few,NA,TRBJ2-6,CASSRAASGANVLTF,TGTGCCAGCAGCAGAGCGGCCTCTGGGGCCAACGTCCTGACTTTC
TRBV28,few,TRBD2,TRBJ2-1,CASKSGTSGYNEQFF,TGTGCCAGCAAGTCCGGGACTAGCGGATACAATGAGCAGTTCTTC
TRBV5-1,NA,TRBD1,TRBJ1-4,CASSALAGQGDEKLFF,TGCGCCAGCAGCGCATTAGCGGGACAGGGGGACGAAAAACTGTTTTTT
TRBV11-1,NA,TRBD2,TRBJ2-1,CASSSLLAGGAEQFF,TGTGCCAGCAGCTCCCTACTAGCGGGGGGAGCTGAGCAGTTCTTC
TRBV4-1,few,TRBD2,TRBJ2-7,CASSQVLLAGVSEQYF,TGCGCCAGCAGCCAAGTCTTACTAGCGGGAGTTTCCGAGCAGTACTTC
TRBV6-5,NA,NA,TRBJ1-2,CASSYSRTFYGYTF,TGTGCCAGCAGTTACAGTAGGACATTCTATGGCTACACCTTC
TRBV4-3,NA,TRBD2,TRBJ2-1,CASSQGGAGAYNEQFF,TGCGCCAGCAGCCAAGGTGGGGCGGGAGCATACAATGAGCAGTTCTTC
TRBV28,NA,TRBD2,TRBJ2-1,CASSLAGLDEQFF,TGTGCCAGCAGCTTAGCGGGATTGGATGAGCAGTTCTTC